These 20 T cell receptor beta chains came from one sample sequenced in a study of synovial regulatory T cells in juvenile arthritis. The synovial samples were synovial fluid, paired with peripheral blood from each active arthritis patient. Repertoires were generated with immunoSEQ multiplex PCR, while TCRdb's copy carries only in-frame clones and drops some. This table lists under 3,500 clones. Sequenced material: Treg cells from the synovium. The source of these receptors is a donor between 2 and 29 years old with juvenile idiopathic arthritis.

The CDR3 is CASSQDRPGTYAGRELFF. The chain has TRBV4-1 and TRBJ2-2; TCRdb's D gene call, TRBD2, goes unchecked for lack of DNA. CDR3 length: 18 amino acids. The record lacks a DNA sequence. Germline V gives CDR1 MGHRA, CDR2 YSYEKL.

The chain joins TRBV18 to TRBJ1-3. The CDR3 is 14 residues long. DNA was not recorded. The germline V gene encodes CDR1 KGHSH and CDR2 LQKENI. The CDR3: CASSQTGSGNTIYF.

The genes are TRBV4-2 and TRBJ2-1; TCRdb's D call, TRBD2, is unchecked because there is no DNA. CDR1 and CDR2 from the germline V gene are LGHNA and YNFKEQ. The CDR3 is made up of 16 amino acids. DNA is not on record. CDR3 protein: CASSQVPGGSYNEQFF.

The V call is TRBV28, the J call TRBJ2-7; TCRdb picks TRBD2, but there is no DNA to check that call. In germline, CDR1 is MDHEN, CDR2 SYDVKM. This CDR3 region has 15 residues. No DNA was logged. This CDR3 is CASTPAGTSRYEQYF.

The rearrangement links TRBV2 to TRBJ2-1; the TRBD2 assignment by TCRdb is unverifiable without DNA. The CDR3 runs to 14 residues. Nucleotide data are not available. Germline CDR1 and CDR2: SNHLY and FYNNEI. The CDR3 sequence: CASSELAGGNEQFF. Full variable domain (rest looked up from reference TRBV2 and TRBJ2-1): EPEVTQTPSHQVTQMGQEVILRCVPISNHLYFYWYRQILGQKVEFLVSFYNNEISEKSEIFDDQFSVERPDGSNFTLKIRSTKLEDSAMYFCASSELAGGNEQFFGPGTRLTVL.

V is TRBV4-1 and J is TRBJ2-2. The CDR3 has 15 residues. No DNA is listed. The germline V gene encodes CDR1 MGHRA and CDR2 YSYEKL. CDR3 loop: CASSQGGREPGELFF.

The V call is TRBV7-9, the J call TRBJ2-1; TCRdb proposes TRBD2, but this gene call is untestable without DNA. The CDR3 covers 16 residues. No DNA sequence was recorded. The germline gives CDR1 SEHNR, CDR2 FQNEAQ (reference sequence). CDR3: CASSWGLAVDYNEQFF. Together with reference TRBV7-9 and TRBJ2-1, the CDR3 gives the full variable domain: DTGVSQNPRHKITKRGQNVTFRCDPISEHNRLYWYRQTLGQGPEFLTYFQNEAQLEKSRLLSDRFSAERPKGSFSTLEIQRTEQGDSAMYLCASSWGLAVDYNEQFFGPGTRLTVL.

The chain couples TRBV18 to TRBJ1-3; TCRdb's D call, TRBD1, is unchecked because there is no DNA. CDR1 is KGHSH, CDR2 LQKENI, per germline. There are 14 residues in the CDR3. No DNA has been recorded. CDR3: CASSPTGFDNTIYF.

This chain uses TRBV6-6 with TRBJ2-7; TCRdb selects TRBD1, and the lack of DNA leaves this call unchecked. The CDR3 spans 16 residues. The coding DNA is unavailable. Germline V gene sequence: CDR1 MNHNY, CDR2 SVGAGI (reference sequence). The CDR3 sequence is CASSTTTDFNIYEQYF.

By frequency, this clone registers large. The V gene is TRBV28, the J gene TRBJ2-7; the D gene TCRdb calls, TRBD2, cannot be checked with no DNA. The germline V gene has CDR1 MDHEN and CDR2 SYDVKM. The CDR3 totals 14 residues. A DNA sequence was not provided. CDR3 loop: CASSRLAATYEQYF.

This chain uses TRBV15 with TRBJ2-2; absent DNA, TCRdb's TRBD2 call cannot be checked. Germline assignment: CDR1 LNHNV and CDR2 YYDKDF (reference sequence). This CDR3 has 17 amino acids. No DNA sequence is on record. CDR3 loop: CATSRDLRAGNTGELFF.

This rearrangement joins TRBV7-2 to TRBJ2-1; TCRdb selects TRBD2, and the lack of DNA leaves this call unchecked. The CDR3 consists of 17 residues. The DNA is not on file. In germline, CDR1 is SGHTA, CDR2 FQGNSA. CDR3 loop: CASSLLWAGVSGNEQFF.

This clone is medium-sized by frequency. This chain connects TRBV7-8 to TRBJ2-7. This CDR3 is 17 amino acids long. Only the protein is available. The germline gives CDR1 SGHVS, CDR2 FQNEAQ. The CDR3 reads CASSFPLGGTRDYEQYF.

According to its frequency, this clone is medium-sized. V and J are TRBV2 and TRBJ2-7; TCRdb's D call, TRBD1, is unchecked because there is no DNA. The CDR3 covers 12 residues. No DNA accompanies this entry. Looked up from germline, CDR1 is SNHLY and CDR2 is FYNNEI. CDR3 region: CASSQTPYEQYF.

The V and J genes are TRBV28 and TRBJ1-2. CDR3 length equals 11 residues. No coding sequence is recorded. Germline lookup yields CDR1 MDHEN and CDR2 SYDVKM. Here the CDR3 reads CASRGMRGYTF.

Measured by frequency, this clone is medium-sized. The rearrangement joins TRBV2 to TRBJ1-1. CDR3 length: 12 residues. No coding sequence is recorded. CDR1 SNHLY and CDR2 FYNNEI come from the germline V gene. CDR3 residues: CASSQTATSSHF.

CDR3 region: CASSLEFLVNTEAFF. The V gene is TRBV7-2, the J gene TRBJ1-1. This CDR3 is 15 amino acids long. No DNA has been recorded. The germline V gene encodes CDR1 SGHTA and CDR2 FQGNSA.

This clone is called medium-sized (0.01 to 0.1%) based on its frequency. The chain combines TRBV7-8 with TRBJ1-2. This CDR3 contains 16 residues. The DNA sequence is not available. CDR1 is SGHVS and CDR2 is FQNEAQ in the germline V gene. The CDR3 sequence: CASSLGRRGFNYGYTF.

This rearrangement joins TRBV29-1 to TRBJ1-1; TCRdb names TRBD1, which stays unverified in the absence of DNA. CDR3 length equals 13 residues. No DNA sequence was recorded. Germline CDR1 SQVTM, CDR2 ANQGSEA. This chain's CDR3 is CSVADRGGTEAFF. Filled out from reference TRBV29-1 and TRBJ1-1, the complete variable domain reads SAVISQKPSRDICQRGTSLTIQCQVDSQVTMMFWYRQQPGQSLTLIATANQGSEATYESGFVIDKFPISRPNLTFSTLTVSNMSPEDSSIYLCSVADRGGTEAFFGQGTRLTVV.

The V call is TRBV2, the J call TRBJ1-5. Germline V gene lookup returns CDR1 SNHLY and CDR2 FYNNEI. This CDR3 has 15 residues. There is no recorded DNA. CDR3 protein: CASSLQGWGGQPQHF.